Listed below are T cell receptor beta chains from one sample, sequenced in a study of persistence of HIV-infected CD4 T cells. Method: immunoSEQ multiplex PCR; TCRdb's copy keeps in-frame clones and lacks some. This sample has tens of thousands of clones, with over 80% found just once. What these receptors recognize is not known. This specimen consisted of CD4+ T cells sorted from PBMCs after roughly 18-hour stimulation, obtained from a patient who received antiretroviral therapy. The receptors originated from an adult woman with HIV who was CMV-seropositive. Both conserved end residues are part of each CDR3. Fields, in order: J gene, D gene, clone size, V gene, CDR3 protein, CDR3 DNA. A D gene is named only where the DNA matches it firmly. Size tells how often a clone was seen (once, few, many) or the class of an expanded clone, and some rows leave it out.

J gene: TRBJ2-1; D gene: -; clone size: -; V gene: TRBV6-5; CDR3 protein: CASSYLAGSSYNEQFF; CDR3 DNA: TGTGCCAGCAGTTACCTTGCGGGAAGCTCCTACAATGAGCAGTTCTTC
J gene: TRBJ1-2; D gene: TRBD1; clone size: -; V gene: TRBV5-1; CDR3 protein: CASSERQGTLGGYTF; CDR3 DNA: TGCGCCAGCAGCGAACGACAGGGTACCTTGGGAGGCTACACCTTC
J gene: TRBJ2-1; D gene: TRBD1; clone size: -; V gene: TRBV19; CDR3 protein: CASSTSLDRGNDEQFF; CDR3 DNA: TGTGCCAGTAGTACCTCCTTGGACAGGGGTAACGATGAGCAGTTCTTC
J gene: TRBJ1-6; D gene: -; clone size: -; V gene: TRBV24-1; CDR3 protein: CATSDLGRSSYNSPLHF; CDR3 DNA: TGTGCCACCAGTGATTTGGGCAGGAGCTCCTATAATTCACCCCTCCACTTT
J gene: TRBJ2-5; D gene: TRBD2; clone size: -; V gene: TRBV7-2; CDR3 protein: CASSSRLAGGLGETQYF; CDR3 DNA: TGTGCCAGCAGCTCACGACTAGCGGGGGGGCTGGGTGAGACCCAGTACTTC
J gene: TRBJ1-1; D gene: TRBD1; clone size: -; V gene: TRBV5-5; CDR3 protein: CASSLTGSGTEAFF; CDR3 DNA: TGTGCCAGCAGCCTGACAGGGTCGGGCACTGAAGCTTTCTTT
J gene: TRBJ1-6; D gene: -; clone size: -; V gene: TRBV4-3; CDR3 protein: CASSQDPGGRESPLHF; CDR3 DNA: TGCGCCAGCAGCCAAGACCCTGGGGGTCGGGAATCACCCCTCCACTTT
J gene: TRBJ1-6; D gene: -; clone size: -; V gene: TRBV7-2; CDR3 protein: CASSSVLGGNSPLHF; CDR3 DNA: TGTGCCAGCAGCTCAGTATTAGGGGGTAATTCACCCCTCCACTTT
J gene: TRBJ2-6; D gene: -; clone size: -; V gene: TRBV4-3; CDR3 protein: CASSLRQAVSGANVLTF; CDR3 DNA: TGCGCCAGCAGCCTACGACAGGCGGTATCTGGGGCCAACGTCCTGACTTTC
J gene: TRBJ1-2; D gene: -; clone size: -; V gene: TRBV5-6; CDR3 protein: CASSWGQGPYGYTF; CDR3 DNA: TGTGCCAGCAGCTGGGGGCAGGGGCCTTATGGCTACACCTTC
J gene: TRBJ1-4; D gene: TRBD1; clone size: few; V gene: TRBV5-1; CDR3 protein: CASSSQGASNEKLFF; CDR3 DNA: TGCGCCAGCAGCTCACAGGGGGCCTCTAATGAAAAACTGTTTTTT
J gene: TRBJ1-1; D gene: -; clone size: -; V gene: TRBV6-5; CDR3 protein: CASSYSVDTEAFF; CDR3 DNA: TGTGCCAGCAGTTACTCGGTGGACACTGAAGCTTTCTTT
J gene: TRBJ1-1; D gene: -; clone size: -; V gene: TRBV5-1; CDR3 protein: CASSFSWGTEAFF; CDR3 DNA: TGCGCCAGCAGCTTCTCATGGGGCACTGAAGCTTTCTTT
J gene: TRBJ1-1; D gene: TRBD1; clone size: once; V gene: TRBV10-3; CDR3 protein: CAIRGQHTEAFF; CDR3 DNA: TGTGCCATCAGGGGACAGCACACTGAAGCTTTCTTT
J gene: TRBJ2-1; D gene: TRBD2; clone size: -; V gene: TRBV7-3; CDR3 protein: CASSLLAGTFGGEQFF; CDR3 DNA: TGTGCCAGCAGCTTACTAGCGGGGACCTTTGGCGGTGAGCAGTTCTTC
J gene: TRBJ1-2; D gene: -; clone size: -; V gene: TRBV7-9; CDR3 protein: CASSLQENYGYTF; CDR3 DNA: TGTGCCAGCAGCTTACAGGAGAACTATGGCTACACCTTC
J gene: TRBJ1-3; D gene: -; clone size: -; V gene: TRBV15; CDR3 protein: CATSRDAGNTIYF; CDR3 DNA: TGTGCCACCAGCAGAGATGCTGGAAACACCATATATTTT
J gene: TRBJ2-7; D gene: TRBD1; clone size: few; V gene: TRBV9; CDR3 protein: CASSERQGGYEQYF; CDR3 DNA: TGTGCCAGCAGCGAGAGACAGGGGGGGTACGAGCAGTACTTC
J gene: TRBJ2-2; D gene: -; clone size: -; V gene: TRBV9; CDR3 protein: CASSVGPANTGELFF; CDR3 DNA: TGTGCCAGCAGCGTAGGGCCAGCGAACACCGGGGAGCTGTTTTTT
J gene: TRBJ1-1; D gene: TRBD1; clone size: -; V gene: TRBV12-5; CDR3 protein: CASGLQKTLGQLNTEAFF; CDR3 DNA: TGTGCTAGTGGTCTCCAGAAGACCCTGGGACAGCTGAACACTGAAGCTTTCTTT
J gene: TRBJ1-1; D gene: -; clone size: -; V gene: TRBV11-3; CDR3 protein: CASSSPGHPNTEAFF; CDR3 DNA: TGTGCCAGCAGCTCCCCCGGGCATCCGAACACTGAAGCTTTCTTT
J gene: TRBJ1-5; D gene: -; clone size: -; V gene: TRBV6-5; CDR3 protein: CASKSRRDNQPQHF; CDR3 DNA: TGTGCCAGCAAGAGCCGCAGGGATAATCAGCCCCAGCATTTT
J gene: TRBJ1-2; D gene: -; clone size: few; V gene: TRBV4-1; CDR3 protein: CASSPGVTGGSPRGYTF; CDR3 DNA: TGCGCCAGCAGCCCCGGGGTGACGGGGGGCTCCCCTCGGGGCTACACCTTC
J gene: TRBJ1-1; D gene: TRBD1; clone size: -; V gene: TRBV27; CDR3 protein: CASSRRDRQNTEAFF; CDR3 DNA: TGTGCCAGCAGCCGCAGGGACAGACAGAACACTGAAGCTTTCTTT
J gene: TRBJ2-3; D gene: TRBD2; clone size: -; V gene: TRBV5-4; CDR3 protein: CASSHASGKSTDTQYF; CDR3 DNA: TGTGCCAGCAGCCATGCTAGCGGGAAGAGCACAGATACGCAGTATTTT
J gene: TRBJ2-3; D gene: -; clone size: medium-sized; V gene: TRBV5-1; CDR3 protein: CASSSKTDTTQYF; CDR3 DNA: TGCGCCAGCAGCTCCAAGACAGACACCACGCAGTATTTT
J gene: TRBJ2-2; D gene: TRBD1; clone size: -; V gene: TRBV2; CDR3 protein: CASSLDRVNTGELFF; CDR3 DNA: TGTGCCAGCAGCTTAGACAGGGTGAACACCGGGGAGCTGTTTTTT
J gene: TRBJ1-2; D gene: -; clone size: -; V gene: TRBV7-2; CDR3 protein: CASSASLTGNYGYTF; CDR3 DNA: TGTGCCAGCAGCGCCTCTCTGACGGGGAACTATGGCTACACCTTC
J gene: TRBJ2-3; D gene: -; clone size: -; V gene: TRBV18; CDR3 protein: CASSLQPPLSTDTQYF; CDR3 DNA: TGTGCCAGCTCACTACAGCCTCCTCTTAGCACAGATACGCAGTATTTT
J gene: TRBJ1-5; D gene: -; clone size: few; V gene: TRBV28; CDR3 protein: CASSFAGHLSNQPQHF; CDR3 DNA: TGTGCCAGCAGTTTTGCGGGACACCTTAGCAATCAGCCCCAGCATTTT
J gene: TRBJ2-7; D gene: -; clone size: -; V gene: TRBV2; CDR3 protein: CASSARPGGEQYF; CDR3 DNA: TGTGCCAGCAGTGCTCGGCCCGGCGGCGAGCAGTACTTC
J gene: TRBJ1-5; D gene: -; clone size: -; V gene: TRBV6-6; CDR3 protein: CASRGGSGQPQHF; CDR3 DNA: TGTGCCAGCAGGGGGGGCTCGGGTCAGCCCCAGCATTTT
J gene: TRBJ1-6; D gene: -; clone size: few; V gene: TRBV28; CDR3 protein: CASSSGVYNSPLHF; CDR3 DNA: TGTGCCAGCAGTTCTGGGGTCTATAATTCACCCCTCCACTTT
J gene: TRBJ1-2; D gene: TRBD1; clone size: -; V gene: TRBV6-5; CDR3 protein: CASTPGPQGNYGYTF; CDR3 DNA: TGTGCCAGCACCCCAGGACCACAGGGGAACTATGGCTACACCTTC
J gene: TRBJ1-1; D gene: -; clone size: -; V gene: TRBV27; CDR3 protein: CASSFFPGAEAFF; CDR3 DNA: TGTGCCAGCAGTTTCTTCCCCGGGGCCGAAGCTTTCTTT
J gene: TRBJ1-4; D gene: TRBD1; clone size: -; V gene: TRBV29-1; CDR3 protein: CSVRTGEKLFF; CDR3 DNA: TGCAGCGTTCGGACAGGCGAAAAACTGTTTTTT
J gene: TRBJ2-7; D gene: -; clone size: few; V gene: TRBV13; CDR3 protein: CASSLGGNTGSYEQYF; CDR3 DNA: TGTGCCAGCAGCTTAGGGGGAAACACTGGCTCCTACGAGCAGTACTTC
J gene: TRBJ1-6; D gene: TRBD1; clone size: -; V gene: TRBV5-5; CDR3 protein: CASSLGTGDQVGSPLHF; CDR3 DNA: TGTGCCAGCAGCTTGGGGACAGGGGACCAGGTCGGTTCACCCCTCCACTTT
J gene: TRBJ2-3; D gene: TRBD2; clone size: -; V gene: TRBV7-9; CDR3 protein: CASSARLTSGGSTDTQYF; CDR3 DNA: TGTGCCAGCAGCGCCCGTTTGACTAGCGGGGGCAGCACAGATACGCAGTATTTT
J gene: TRBJ1-6; D gene: -; clone size: once; V gene: TRBV5-1; CDR3 protein: CASRPTASNSPLHF; CDR3 DNA: TGCGCCAGCAGGCCCACTGCCTCTAATTCACCCCTCCACTTT